The T cell receptor (beta chain) under discussion was sequenced for a study of cytotoxic CD8 clonotypes in ibrutinib-treated CLL. Study at large: Treatment had run for a median roughly eleven months, range 6 to 36, when response samples were taken.

This clone was seen a few times. Sequenced by immunoSEQ multiplex PCR; TCRdb stores in-frame clones only, minus some. The sample includes over 70,000 clones, around 84% of them seen just once. CDR3 length: 17 amino acids. V lost 7 bases and J 5 bases, leaving 26 bases between the germline ends. Germline V CDR1 and CDR2: LNHDA, SQIVND (reference sequence). The clonotype originates from a human donor with chronic lymphocytic leukemia. The J gene is TRBJ1-2, the V gene TRBV19; D is undetermined. The input for sequencing was PBMCs, taken before ibrutinib treatment. In nucleotides, the CDR3 is TGTGCCAGTAACGTGAAAAATGGGCCACTTCAATATTATGGCTACACCTTC. Protein sequence: CASNVKNGPLQYYGYTF.